The clone carrying this T cell receptor (beta chain) was found a few times. Using a J-beta primer mix together with a sample-barcoded 5' primer, a second PCR was run for roughly 6 to 12 cycles. Using its own MiXCR run on the 5' RACE reads, TCRdb lists one record per CDR3 protein. The sample contains around 990,000 distinct CDR3 sequences, 25% of which appear only once. The sample comes from a study of blood T cells in healthy people across ages. This sample also appeared in a second study, on T cells of mothers and their children. From that study: Compared with unrelated pairs, related mother-child pairs had slightly higher, non-significant overlap.

The TCR comes from a girl aged 2-10 years in good health. Sample: blood.

CDR3 DNA: TGTGCCAGCAGTCTAGGGACAGGGGGCGCGGCCGGGGAGCTGTTTTTT. It specifies CASSLGTGGAAGELFF. The V and J genes are TRBV12-3 or TRBV12-4 and TRBJ2-2, with TRBD1 matching over 12 bases. The CDR3 has 16 residues. V was pared by 5 bases and J by 6 bases, with 7 bases of the junction left unmatched.